This entry lists 14 T cell receptor beta chains sequenced from one sample in a study of radiotherapy plus CTLA-4 blockade in lung cancer. Produced via immunoSEQ multiplex PCR; TCRdb's table is partial and in-frame only. The table shows about 82,000 clones, with about three quarters occurring only once. Sequenced material: peripheral blood, taken from a patient treated with radiotherapy plus ipilimumab. These receptors all stem from a human donor with non-small cell lung cancer that progressed on radiotherapy plus ipilimumab.

The J gene is TRBJ2-2, the V gene TRBV4-2; 7 bases line up with TRBD1. This CDR3 has 15 residues. CDR1 is LGHNA, CDR2 YNFKEQ, per germline. J gave up 5 bases and V 0 bases, and 3 bases lay outside the gene matches. CDR3 nucleotides: TGTGCCAGCAGCCAAGATACAGGGGTGACCGGGGAGCTGTTTTTT. As protein: CASSQDTGVTGELFF.

The chain employs TRBV4-2 and TRBJ2-2; 7 nucleotides line up with TRBD1. V lost 1 base to trimming and J lost 1 base; unmatched junction nucleotides: 3. CDR1 is LGHNA, CDR2 YNFKEQ, per germline. This CDR3 has 16 amino acids. CDR3 sequence: CASSQVDRLNTGELFF. In nucleotides, the CDR3 is TGTGCCAGCAGCCAAGTGGACAGGCTGAACACCGGGGAGCTGTTTTTT.

This sequence joins TRBV5-1 and TRBJ1-5, with D possibly matching TRBD1 (6 bases). CDR1 is SGHRS and CDR2 is YFSETQ in the germline V gene. Trimming removed 4 bases at V and 4 bases at J, with 18 bases between. The CDR3 is 16 amino acids. CDR3 protein: CASSPGGGDSNQPQHF. The CDR3 nucleotides read TGCGCCAGCAGCCCCGGGGGGGGCGATTCGAATCAGCCCCAGCATTTT.

The chain links TRBV4-3 to TRBJ2-5, with 9 nucleotides matching TRBD2. The V and J ends lost 5 bases and 5 bases, in that order; junction bases with no gene match: 9. Germline CDR1 and CDR2: LGHNA and YSLEER. This CDR3 region has 15 residues. CDR3 loop: CASSTRGGGGETQYF. CDR3 in DNA: TGCGCCAGCAGCACCCGCGGGGGGGGTGGGGAGACCCAGTACTTC.

The V and J genes are TRBV4-1 and TRBJ2-5; D might be TRBD2 (7 bases). The J call may be in error: the DNA end matches TRBJ2-7 better. CDR3 length equals 15 residues. The germline gives CDR1 MGHRA, CDR2 YSYEKL. CDR3 DNA: TGCGCCAGCAGCCAAGGGGAGGGGGGCTCCTACGAGCAGTACTTC. Translated: CASSQGEGGSYEQYF.

This rearrangement joins TRBV6-5 to TRBJ1-2, with a weak D call TRBD1 (6 bases). V was clipped by 0 bases and J by 4 bases, with 15 bases between them. The CDR3 extends over 16 amino acids. The germline gives CDR1 MNHEY, CDR2 SVGAGI. The CDR3 DNA is TGTGCCAGCAGTTACTCTTCATGGGGGGGCGGCTATGGCTACACCTTC. It yields the protein CASSYSSWGGGYGYTF.

This chain connects TRBV23-1 to TRBJ2-1; a possible D gene is TRBD2 (5 bases). TRBV23-1 is placed among ORFs of uncertain function. V dropped 7 bases and J dropped 4 bases, with 20 bases sitting between them. This CDR3 contains 16 residues. CDR3 nucleotide sequence: TGCGCCAGCAAACCATCCGAGACTACCAATTACAATGAGCAGTTCTTC. It specifies CASKPSETTNYNEQFF.

The chain has TRBV9 and TRBJ1-2; D uncertain. The CDR3 spans 13 residues. Looked up from germline, CDR1 is SGDLS and CDR2 is YYNGEE. Deletions cut 6 bases from V and 0 bases from J, with 9 bases between. In nucleotides, the CDR3 is TGTGCCAGCACCGGACTAGCTAACTATGGCTACACCTTC. Protein: CASTGLANYGYTF.

The rearrangement joins TRBV28 to TRBJ1-4, with 7 bases matching TRBD1. The CDR3 covers 14 residues. The germline gives CDR1 MDHEN, CDR2 SYDVKM. The V gene end was trimmed by 6 bases and the J gene end by 1 base; junction bases not matched to a gene: 2. CDR3 coding DNA: TGTGCCAGCAGCCCAGGGGGAACTAATGAAAAACTGTTTTTT. It encodes CASSPGGTNEKLFF.

The chain links TRBV6-5 to TRBJ1-2, with D perhaps TRBD1 (6 bases). The V end lost 2 bases, the J end lost 0 bases, and 13 bases lay between the germline ends. This CDR3 is 16 amino acids long. CDR1 is MNHEY, CDR2 SVGAGI, per germline. As DNA, the CDR3 is TGTGCCAGCAGTTACGGGGGGGGCCCGTCTAACTATGGCTACACCTTC. This codes for CASSYGGGPSNYGYTF.

This clone occurred a few times. This chain joins TRBV19 and TRBJ1-5, with D maybe TRBD1 (6 bases). Per germline, CDR1 LNHDA and CDR2 SQIVND (reference sequence). The CDR3 totals 15 residues. Trimming removed 7 bases from V and 3 bases from J, with 16 bases in between. This CDR3 reads CASIMGAQHNQPQHF. The CDR3 region has the DNA TGTGCCAGTATAATGGGGGCACAACACAATCAGCCCCAGCATTTT.

This clone was counted between two and nine times. The genes are TRBV18 and TRBJ2-7, with 15 bases that match TRBD2. Trimming cost V 5 bases and J 2 bases; bases outside gene matches: 4. CDR3 length: 16 amino acids. Per germline, CDR1 KGHSH and CDR2 LQKENI. For the CDR3, the DNA is TGTGCCAGCTCAACCGGGACTAGCGGGGGGACCTACGAGCAGTACTTC. Amino acid sequence: CASSTGTSGGTYEQYF.

The chain links TRBV29-1 to TRBJ1-5, with 7 positions matching TRBD1. The CDR3 totals 13 residues. The V segment lost 6 bases and the J segment 7 bases; nucleotides outside the gene matches: 9. Per germline, CDR1 SQVTM and CDR2 ANQGSEA. The CDR3 reads CSVSQGLRQPQHF. CDR3 in DNA: TGCAGCGTGTCACAGGGGTTGAGGCAGCCCCAGCATTTT.

This sequence joins TRBV5-1 and TRBJ2-1; TRBD2 matches at 8 bases. Germline CDR1 reads SGHRS; CDR2 reads YFSETQ. V lost 0 bases, J lost 0 bases, and 5 bases stayed unmatched. The CDR3 is made up of 17 amino acids. The CDR3 protein is CASSLANGRDSYNEQFF. The CDR3, as DNA: TGCGCCAGCAGCTTGGCCAACGGGAGGGACTCCTACAATGAGCAGTTCTTC.